This entry lists 22 T cell receptor beta chains sequenced from one sample in a study of blood T cell repertoires in COVID-19. Sequenced by immunoSEQ multiplex PCR; TCRdb stores in-frame clones only, minus some. The sample has roughly 230,000 clones, just under 85% seen once. Sequencing used peripheral blood. The receptor source for this set is a woman aged 60-75 years with active or convalescent COVID-19.

The chain employs TRBV29-1 and TRBJ2-5, with 9 bases lining up with TRBD1. Germline CDR1 and CDR2: SQVTM and ANQGSEA. The CDR3 has 14 amino acids. The DNA for the CDR3 is TGCAGTATAATACCGGGACAGGGAGGAGAGACCCAGTACTTC. Translation: CSIIPGQGGETQYF.

V gene TRBV6-5 combines with J gene TRBJ1-5; D is undetermined. Per the germline V gene, CDR1 is MNHEY and CDR2 is SVGAGI. V was clipped by 6 bases and J by 3 bases, with 9 bases between them. The CDR3 length is 13 residues. The CDR3 protein is CASSAGFNQPQHF. The CDR3 nucleotides are TGTGCCAGCAGCGCGGGGTTCAATCAGCCCCAGCATTTT.

This CDR3 reads CASSKDGRGRASGLTDTQYF. The CDR3 nucleotides read TGTGCCAGCAGCAAAGACGGCAGGGGGCGGGCTAGCGGCCTCACAGATACGCAGTATTTT. The chain uses TRBV21-1 and TRBJ2-3; TRBD1, as called in the table, went unchecked against the DNA. TRBV21-1 is annotated as a pseudogene. The CDR3 has 20 residues.

This clone was seen just once. This sequence joins TRBV3-1 (or the pseudogene TRBV3-2) and TRBJ2-4, with D uncertain. The CDR3 is made up of 13 amino acids. V was cut by 0 bases and J by 8 bases, with 8 bases left in between. Germline CDR1 reads LGHDT; CDR2 reads YNNKEL (reference sequence). Written as DNA, the CDR3 is TGTGCCAGCAGCCAAGATGACCGGGACATTCAGTACTTC. It is translated as CASSQDDRDIQYF.

The table lists this clone with a few counts. This chain uses TRBV6-1 with TRBJ1-4, with D perhaps matching TRBD1 (5 bases). Germline V gives CDR1 MNHNS, CDR2 SASEGT. The V end was cut by 2 bases, the J end by 6 bases, with 13 bases between. The CDR3 totals 15 residues. CDR3 sequence reads: CASSELARGDEKLFF. The CDR3 DNA is TGTGCCAGCAGTGAACTTGCCCGGGGGGATGAAAAACTGTTTTTT.

This chain links TRBV18 with TRBJ1-1; D is possibly TRBD1 (5 bases). V lost 3 bases, J lost 4 bases, and 15 bases lay in between. CDR3 length: 15 residues. Germline assignment: CDR1 KGHSH and CDR2 LQKENI. In DNA form, the CDR3 reads TGTGCCAGCTCACCGCCGGGGGGTCGGGGCACTGAAGCTTTCTTT. As protein: CASSPPGGRGTEAFF.

The count of this clone is one. V gene TRBV19 combines with J gene TRBJ2-3; 7 bases are shared with TRBD1. With 10 bases clipped from V and 1 base from J, the junction kept 11 bases outside the gene matches. There are 15 residues in the CDR3. Per germline, CDR1 LNHDA and CDR2 SQIVND (reference sequence). CDR3: CAKTGDPSGTDTQYF. In nucleotides, the CDR3 is TGTGCCAAAACAGGGGATCCGTCCGGCACAGATACGCAGTATTTT.

V gene TRBV3-1 (or the pseudogene TRBV3-2) combines with J gene TRBJ1-1; D may be TRBD1 (6 bases). The V gene's germline CDR1 is LGHDT and CDR2 YNNKEL (reference sequence). This CDR3 spans 14 amino acids. Trimming removed 4 bases from V and 2 bases from J, with 11 bases in between. The CDR3 coding sequence is TGTGCCAGCAGCCCACTACAGGGAAACACTGAAGCTTTCTTT. It translates to CASSPLQGNTEAFF.

The rearrangement uses TRBV5-1 and TRBJ2-5; a possible D gene is TRBD2 (5 bases). Germline CDR1 is SGHRS and CDR2 is YFSETQ. Trimming removed 4 bases at V and 4 bases at J, with 17 bases between. There are 15 residues in the CDR3. CDR3 nucleotides: TGCGCCAGCAGCCCTCTGCGTCGGGATAGAGAGACCCAGTACTTC. Its translation: CASSPLRRDRETQYF.

This chain uses TRBV6-5 with TRBJ1-4; possible D gene TRBD1, 6 bases. The V gene's germline CDR1 is MNHEY and CDR2 SVGAGI. The length of the CDR3 is 14 residues. V was shortened by 6 bases and J by 0 bases, with 8 bases between the two germline ends. CDR3 sequence (DNA): TGTGCCAGCAGGGACAGTCCAACTAATGAAAAACTGTTTTTT. Residues: CASRDSPTNEKLFF.

The chain couples TRBV3-1 (or the pseudogene TRBV3-2) to TRBJ2-3; 9 nucleotides agree with TRBD2. V lost 0 bases and J lost 0; bases outside the gene matches: 10. Germline loops: CDR1 LGHDT, CDR2 YNNKEL (reference sequence). CDR3 length: 19 amino acids. Here the CDR3 DNA reads TGTGCCAGCAGCCAAGATAGGGCGGGGGGGCGACCCAGCACAGATACGCAGTATTTT. Translated, it gives CASSQDRAGGRPSTDTQYF.

V usage is TRBV5-1 and J usage is TRBJ2-3; 12 nucleotides line up with TRBD1. This CDR3 spans 16 amino acids. Looked up from germline, CDR1 is SGHRS and CDR2 is YFSETQ. The V and J ends lost 4 bases and 3 bases, in that order; junction bases with no gene match: 6. CDR3 protein: CASSLGQGAKTDTQYF. The CDR3 DNA reads as TGCGCCAGCAGCCTGGGACAGGGGGCGAAAACAGATACGCAGTATTTT.

The V and J genes are TRBV24-1 and TRBJ2-3, with 9 bases fitting TRBD1. CDR1 KGHDR and CDR2 SFDVKD come from the germline V gene. V shed 3 bases, J shed 4 bases, and the junction held 4 bases outside the gene matches. The CDR3 contains 15 residues. Here the CDR3 reads CATSDAGQGPDTQYF. The CDR3 nucleotides read TGTGCCACCAGTGATGCCGGACAGGGGCCAGATACGCAGTATTTT.

The chain couples TRBV30 to TRBJ1-2, with D perhaps matching TRBD1 (6 bases). V was cut by 2 bases and J by 5 bases, with 9 bases left in between. Germline assignment: CDR1 GTSNPN and CDR2 SVGIG (reference sequence). CDR3 size: 12 residues. The CDR3 here is CAWSLGGYGYTF. CDR3 sequence (DNA): TGTGCCTGGAGTTTAGGGGGTTATGGCTACACCTTC.

The rearrangement links TRBV24-1 to TRBJ2-5; D uncertain. V was pared by 2 bases and J by 9 bases, with 12 bases between. CDR3 length equals 13 residues. From germline, CDR1 is KGHDR and CDR2 SFDVKD. The CDR3 reads CATSDYRHQAQYF. The DNA of the CDR3 is TGTGCCACCAGTGATTATCGGCACCAGGCCCAGTACTTC.

V is TRBV25-1 and J is TRBJ1-2; D gene unclear. Per germline, CDR1 MGHDK and CDR2 SYGVNS. Trimming shortened V by 5 bases and J by 4 bases, and 8 bases separated the two germline ends. The CDR3 extends over 12 amino acids. As DNA, the CDR3 is TGTGCCAGCAGTAACTTACTCTATGGCTACACCTTC. Translation: CASSNLLYGYTF.

The rearrangement links TRBV25-1 to TRBJ2-1; D unresolved. Per germline, CDR1 MGHDK and CDR2 SYGVNS. The CDR3 length is 12 residues. Trimming took off 4 bases at V and 10 bases at J, with 11 bases between the two ends. CDR3: CASSAAQREQFF. In nucleotides, the CDR3 is TGTGCCAGCAGTGCGGCACAGAGAGAGCAGTTCTTC.

This clone was recorded once. The chain uses TRBV27 and TRBJ2-6, with no clear D. The CDR3 sequence is 13 residues long. Between the trimmed V and J ends, which lost 7 bases and 0 bases, there was a span of 4 bases. The germline V gene has CDR1 MNHEY and CDR2 SMNVEV (reference sequence). CDR3 loop: CASKLSGANVLTF. In DNA form, the CDR3 reads TGTGCCAGCAAGCTCTCTGGGGCCAACGTCCTGACTTTC.

The rearrangement uses TRBV19 and TRBJ2-1, with TRBD1 matching 11 bases. Germline-derived CDR1 and CDR2 are LNHDA and SQIVND (reference sequence). The length of the CDR3 is 16 residues. The junction had 7 bases not matched to a gene; V was cut back by 4 bases and J by 5 bases. The CDR3 protein is CASSNPRDRGDNEQFF. The CDR3 DNA reads as TGTGCCAGTAGTAACCCCCGGGACAGGGGGGACAATGAGCAGTTCTTC.

This chain connects TRBV28 to TRBJ2-5; TRBD1 is a possible D gene (6 bases). The CDR3 has 13 residues. V was trimmed by 6 bases and J by 5 bases, leaving 13 bases between them. Per germline, CDR1 MDHEN and CDR2 SYDVKM. The CDR3: CASSGTPRETQYF. The CDR3 DNA reads TGTGCCAGCAGCGGGACACCTCGGGAGACCCAGTACTTC. The whole variable domain, filled in from reference TRBV28 and TRBJ2-5, reads DVKVTQSSRYLVKRTGEKVFLECVQDMDHENMFWYRQDPGLGLRLIYFSYDVKMKEKGDIPEGYSVSREKKERFSLILESASTNQTSMYLCASSGTPRETQYFGPGTRLLVL.

V and J are TRBV7-9 and TRBJ2-7, with D maybe TRBD1 (6 bases). Germline V gene data show CDR1 as SEHNR and CDR2 as FQNEAQ (reference sequence). The CDR3 is 13 amino acids. V was pared by 1 base and J by 7 bases, with 11 bases between. The CDR3 loop reads CASSLDRVTEQYF. CDR3 DNA: TGTGCCAGCAGCTTAGACAGGGTCACTGAGCAGTACTTC. The full variable domain, with the rest looked up from reference TRBV7-9 and TRBJ2-7, is DTGVSQNPRHKITKRGQNVTFRCDPISEHNRLYWYRQTLGQGPEFLTYFQNEAQLEKSRLLSDRFSAERPKGSFSTLEIQRTEQGDSAMYLCASSLDRVTEQYFGPGTRLTVT.

The chain links TRBV27 to TRBJ1-1, with a possible D match to TRBD1 (5 bases). The germline CDR1 and CDR2 sequences are MNHEY and SMNVEV (reference sequence). Trimming took off 3 bases at V and 5 bases at J, with 22 bases between the two ends. The CDR3 is made up of 17 amino acids. DNA for the CDR3: TGTGCCAGCAGTTTGGTTGGGGCAGGCAGGGAGGGAACTGAAGCTTTCTTT. This encodes CASSLVGAGREGTEAFF.